The present T cell receptor beta chain was sequenced within a study of shared clonotypes between healthy human individuals. Study-level findings and limits: Clonotypes shared by all four donors outscored non-shared clonotypes in generation probability. A handful of donors held 4.5% to 5% of naive CD4 clonotypes in common.

Germline assignment: CDR1 SGHDT and CDR2 YYEEEE. With 0 bases removed from V and 4 bases from J, the gap between germline ends came to 11 bases. CDR3 length equals 15 residues. Of note for this clone: Its cognate antigen is unknown.

The genomic DNA of each subset was split evenly across several immunoSEQ plates. The repertoire was sequenced with immunoSEQ multiplex PCR; TCRdb's copy has only in-frame clones and lacks some. The sample carries about 800,000 clones, about 96% recorded once. The naive CD8 population came from CD45RO-negative cells selected for CCR7, without terminally differentiated effector memory CD45RA+ cells. The rearrangement joins TRBV5-6 to TRBJ1-5; D not resolved. This sequence was found in a man aged 25 to 40 in good health. The sample comprised naive CD8+ T cells sorted from blood. The CDR3 sequence: CASSLAAGWNQPQHF. DNA of the CDR3: TGTGCCAGCAGCTTGGCCGCAGGATGGAATCAGCCCCAGCATTTT.